What follows are 24 T cell receptor beta chains derived from one specimen sequenced in a study of identical twins. TCRdb redid the calling of the 5' RACE reads with MiXCR, one entry per CDR3 protein. This sample has around 530,000 distinct CDR3 sequences; 12% to 15% occur once, and the top ten carry roughly 0.46%. The sample was also reused in another study, on yellow fever vaccine responses in identical twins.

Sample: CD4+ T cells sorted from blood. These receptors were taken from a woman younger than 30 in good health.

This clonotype appeared a few times. The rearrangement uses TRBV25-1 and TRBJ1-6; no definite D call. Germline V lookup: CDR1 MGHDK, CDR2 SYGVNS. The CDR3 has 15 amino acids. V was cut by 3 bases and J by 7 bases, with 13 bases left in between. The CDR3: CASSESGRGNSPLHF. In DNA form, the CDR3 reads TGTGCCAGCAGTGAGAGCGGGCGAGGGAATTCACCCCTCCACTTT. Based on the CDR3 plus reference TRBV25-1 and TRBJ1-6, the full variable domain is EADIYQTPRYLVIGTGKKITLECSQTMGHDKMYWYQQDPGMELHLIHYSYGVNSTEKGDLSSESTVSRIRTEHFPLTLESARPSHTSQYLCASSESGRGNSPLHFGNGTRLTVT.

The genes are TRBV10-3 and TRBJ2-5; TRBD2 agrees at 9 bases. CDR3 size: 15 residues. The V segment lost 8 bases and the J segment 1 base; nucleotides outside the gene matches: 8. Germline CDR1 ENHRY, CDR2 SYGVKD. DNA of the CDR3: TGTGCCATCGGTCGGCTAGCGGGAACCCAAGAGACCCAGTACTTC. This translates into CAIGRLAGTQETQYF.

Only a few counts were recorded for this clonotype. The chain has TRBV4-2 and TRBJ1-2; a weak D match, TRBD1 (5 bases). V was pared by 0 bases and J by 4 bases, with 9 bases between. Germline values: CDR1 LGHNA, CDR2 YNFKEQ. The CDR3 runs 14 residues. CDR3 region: CASSQETAFYGYTF. The CDR3 DNA reads TGTGCCAGCAGCCAAGAGACAGCCTTCTATGGCTACACCTTC.

This clonotype turned up a few times. The J gene is TRBJ2-1, the V gene TRBV10-3; 13 bases align to TRBD2. The CDR3 is made up of 19 amino acids. After removal of 1 base from V and 0 bases from J, the junction contained 6 bases not matched to a gene. In germline, CDR1 is ENHRY, CDR2 SYGVKD. The CDR3 DNA reads TGTGCCATCAGTGAGTACTCCGGGACTAGCGGGATCTCCTACAATGAGCAGTTCTTC. Protein product: CAISEYSGTSGISYNEQFF.

This chain links TRBV11-2 with TRBJ2-7; tentatively, D is TRBD1 (6 bases). This CDR3 is built from 14 residues. Germline CDR1 reads SGHAT; CDR2 reads FQNNGV. Trimming left V 5 bases short and J 6 bases short, with 17 bases between. The CDR3 coding sequence is TGTGCCAGCAGCCCCCAGGGGTTTGGCGCCGAGCAGTACGTC. It yields the protein CASSPQGFGAEQYV.

This clonotype was counted only a few times. The V and J genes are TRBV7-2 and TRBJ2-1; 9 bases are shared with TRBD1. J was trimmed by 8 bases and V by 7 bases; bases with no gene match: 9. Germline-derived CDR1 and CDR2 are SGHTA and FQGNSA. CDR3 length: 14 residues. Here the CDR3 reads CASNQQGAKYEQFF. The CDR3 DNA is TGTGCCAGCAACCAACAGGGGGCGAAGTATGAGCAGTTCTTC.

This clonotype was counted between two and nine times. CDR3 amino acids: CASSLVGGKGTEAFF. The CDR3 nucleotides are TGCGCCAGCAGCTTGGTCGGGGGAAAGGGCACTGAAGCTTTCTTT. The genes are TRBV5-1 and TRBJ1-1; D possibly corresponds to TRBD1 (5 bases). Per the germline V gene, CDR1 is SGHRS and CDR2 is YFSETQ. This CDR3 comprises 15 residues. V dropped 0 bases and J dropped 4 bases, with 13 bases sitting between them.

The chain couples TRBV5-4 to TRBJ2-2, with D tentatively TRBD1 or TRBD2 (5 bases each). Trimming shortened V by 0 bases and J by 4 bases, and 16 bases separated the two germline ends. Per germline, CDR1 SGHNT and CDR2 YYREEE (reference sequence). The CDR3 runs 17 residues. This CDR3 reads CASSLALGGRSTGELFF. For the CDR3, the DNA is TGTGCCAGCAGCTTGGCCCTTGGGGGTAGATCCACCGGGGAGCTGTTTTTT.

This clonotype was detected many times. The chain uses TRBV11-3 and TRBJ2-7; D unresolved. The germline V gene encodes CDR1 SGHNT and CDR2 YENEEA. This CDR3 contains 14 residues. Trimming left V 3 bases short and J 5 bases short, with 14 bases between. This chain's CDR3 is CASSFSLQPNEQYF. CDR3 bases: TGTGCCAGCAGCTTTTCTCTCCAACCCAACGAGCAGTACTTC.

The genes are TRBV20-1 and TRBJ2-7; tentatively, D is TRBD2 (6 bases). V was cut by 3 bases and J by 6 bases, with 24 bases left in between. Germline V gene lookup returns CDR1 DFQATT and CDR2 SNEGSKA (reference sequence). CDR3 size: 16 residues. CDR3 loop: CSASRASTSRASEQYF. DNA of the CDR3: TGCAGTGCTAGCCGGGCTTCGACTAGTCGAGCCAGCGAGCAGTACTTC.

The V gene is TRBV29-1, the J gene TRBJ1-5, with 10 nucleotides matching TRBD1. The CDR3 is 13 amino acids. Germline V CDR1 and CDR2: SQVTM, ANQGSEA. The ends lost 5 bases at V and 6 bases at J; junction bases unmatched: 4. Here the CDR3 DNA reads TGCAGCGTTAGACAGGGGGCGGCTCAGCCCCAGCATTTT. Its translation is CSVRQGAAQPQHF.

This clonotype came up a few times. V usage is TRBV10-3 and J usage is TRBJ2-3; D remains unclear. This CDR3 contains 14 residues. Germline V gene data show CDR1 as ENHRY and CDR2 as SYGVKD. V was cut by 3 bases and J by 1 base, with 8 bases left in between. The CDR3 bases are TGTGCCATCAGTGACCGGACGGGCACAGATACGCAGTATTTT. Its protein is CAISDRTGTDTQYF.

The V call is TRBV12-3 or TRBV12-4, the J call TRBJ1-1, with D possibly TRBD1 on 6 matching bases. The CDR3 has 13 residues. Trimming stripped 5 bases from V and 10 bases from J, with 17 bases between. The CDR3 DNA is TGTGCCAGCAGTACCCTACAGGGTCCGGTAGCTTTCTTT. It codes for CASSTLQGPVAFF.

This chain joins TRBV7-9 and TRBJ2-7, with D possibly matching TRBD1 (5 bases). CDR1 SEHNR and CDR2 FQNEAQ come from the germline V gene (reference sequence). This CDR3 region has 13 residues. The germline V and J ends were trimmed by 0 bases and 7 bases, with 10 bases remaining between them. CDR3 region: CASSLAMTAEQYV. Here the CDR3 DNA reads TGTGCCAGCAGCTTAGCAATGACAGCAGAGCAGTACGTC.

In this sample, this clonotype turned up a few times. This sequence joins TRBV7-8 and TRBJ1-3, with 8 nucleotides matching TRBD1. V was clipped by 5 bases and J by 3 bases; unmatched bases: 12. In germline, CDR1 is SGHVS, CDR2 FQNEAQ. This CDR3 contains 17 residues. The CDR3: CASSPRTGKTLGNTIYF. The CDR3 region has the DNA TGTGCCAGCAGCCCCCGGACAGGGAAGACGCTTGGAAACACCATATATTTT.

This clonotype has more than one count but fewer than ten. The V gene is TRBV7-9, the J gene TRBJ1-1; D call uncertain. CDR1 and CDR2 from the germline V gene are SEHNR and FQNEAQ (reference sequence). The CDR3 loop spans 13 amino acids. Trimming pared 5 bases from V and 3 bases from J, leaving 10 bases between. CDR3 DNA sequence: TGTGCCAGCAGCGAAACTGGGGACACTGAAGCTTTCTTT. This encodes CASSETGDTEAFF.

The rearrangement links TRBV12-3 or TRBV12-4 to TRBJ2-7; 8 bases fit TRBD1. The CDR3 extends over 14 amino acids. After removal of 7 bases from V and 2 bases from J, the junction contained 7 bases not matched to a gene. The CDR3 loop reads CASMWGQETYEQYF. The CDR3 nucleotides are TGTGCCAGCATGTGGGGACAGGAGACCTACGAGCAGTACTTC.

The table lists this clonotype with a few counts. The chain is built from TRBV25-1 and TRBJ2-1; D is perhaps TRBD1 or TRBD2 (6 bases each). The CDR3 has 13 residues. V lost 2 bases, J lost 10 bases, and 12 bases lay in between. Germline V CDR1 and CDR2: MGHDK, SYGVNS. CDR3 in amino acids: CASSEGGPGEQFF. The CDR3 DNA reads TGTGCCAGCAGTGAAGGGGGGCCGGGGGAGCAGTTCTTC.

Many counts were recorded for this clonotype. The chain links TRBV12-3 or TRBV12-4 to TRBJ2-1; D remains ambiguous. Trimming removed 1 base from V and 11 bases from J, with 6 bases in between. This CDR3 spans 11 amino acids. In DNA form, the CDR3 reads TGTGCCAGCAGTTTAGAACAGAAGCAGTTCTTC. This encodes CASSLEQKQFF.

The rearrangement links TRBV4-2 to TRBJ2-7; D is unresolved. This CDR3 contains 16 residues. Trimming pared 1 base from V and 2 bases from J, leaving 15 bases between. CDR1 is LGHNA and CDR2 is YNFKEQ in the germline V gene. CDR3: CASSQVGSDRTYEQYF. CDR3 DNA: TGTGCCAGCAGCCAAGTAGGGTCGGACCGGACCTACGAGCAGTACTTC.

This clonotype was counted only a few times. The chain recombines TRBV5-1 with TRBJ2-1; 9 bases match TRBD1. The CDR3 has 16 residues. The ends lost 4 bases at V and 6 bases at J; junction bases unmatched: 11. In germline, CDR1 is SGHRS, CDR2 YFSETQ. CDR3 nucleotide sequence: TGCGCCAGCAGCGGGTTTACAGGGGGCGCCGGCAATGAGCAGTTCTTC. As protein: CASSGFTGGAGNEQFF.

CDR3 in DNA: TGCAGTGCTATTAGGGGGACAGGGGGCTCCGGATACGAGCAGTACGTC. Translating it yields CSAIRGTGGSGYEQYV. This rearrangement joins TRBV20-1 to TRBJ2-7; 12 positions agree with TRBD1. Germline-derived CDR1 and CDR2 are DFQATT and SNEGSKA (reference sequence). Trimming cost V 4 bases and J 4 bases; bases outside gene matches: 11. The CDR3 consists of 16 residues.

The CDR3 DNA sequence: TGTGCCAGCAGCCAGGGGACAGGGGGTCATCAGCCCCAGCATTTT. It translates to CASSQGTGGHQPQHF. This rearrangement joins TRBV3-1 to TRBJ1-5, with 11 positions matching TRBD1. CDR1 LGHDT and CDR2 YNNKEL come from the germline V gene (reference sequence). The length of the CDR3 is 15 residues. Trimming removed 3 bases from V and 5 bases from J; junction bases left unmatched: 3.

This clonotype was recorded a few times. The J gene is TRBJ1-5, the V gene TRBV20-1; D perhaps matches TRBD1 (5 bases). Germline V lookup: CDR1 DFQATT, CDR2 SNEGSKA (reference sequence). V lost 3 bases and J lost 0, with 9 bases in between. The CDR3 sequence is 14 residues long. The CDR3 DNA follows: TGCAGTGCTAGTAGGGGATATAGCAATCAGCCCCAGCATTTT. This codes for CSASRGYSNQPQHF.